These T cell receptor beta chains were read from a single sample in a study of shared clonotypes between healthy human individuals. The protocol was immunoSEQ multiplex PCR, while the TCRdb copy is restricted to in-frame clones and leaves out a portion. Here the sample spans more than 2 million clones, about 95% being singletons. Sequenced material: naive CD8+ T cells sorted from blood. The origin of the receptors is a man aged 18 to 29 in good health. Both conserved end residues are part of each CDR3. Fields, in order: clone size, D gene, V gene, J gene, CDR3 protein, CDR3 DNA. The D gene is left open where the match is weak. The size of a clone is reported for some rows only, either as once, few or many, or as a class for expanded clones.

>NA|NA|TRBV9|TRBJ1-3
CASSVSSRGQISGNTIYF
TGTGCCAGCAGCGTCTCATCCCGGGGACAAATCTCTGGAAACACCATATATTTT
>NA|NA|TRBV27|TRBJ2-7
CASSDMINYEQYF
TGTGCCAGCAGCGACATGATAAACTACGAGCAGTACTTC
>NA|NA|TRBV19|TRBJ2-7
CASSLTGAYEQYF
TGTGCCAGTAGTTTGACAGGAGCCTACGAGCAGTACTTC
>few|NA|TRBV28|TRBJ1-6
CASRVGLSSSYNSPLHF
TGTGCCAGCAGAGTCGGACTGTCGAGCTCCTATAATTCACCCCTCCACTTT
>NA|NA|TRBV9|TRBJ1-1
CASSVEKYTEAFF
TGTGCCAGCAGCGTAGAGAAATACACTGAAGCTTTCTTT
>NA|NA|TRBV27|TRBJ1-5
CASSLQGFSNQPQHF
TGTGCCAGCAGTTTGCAGGGGTTTAGCAATCAGCCCCAGCATTTT
>NA|TRBD2|TRBV6-5|TRBJ2-1
CASSPGLAGSNEQFF
TGTGCCAGCAGCCCCGGACTAGCGGGGAGCAATGAGCAGTTCTTC
>NA|NA|TRBV5-6|TRBJ2-7
CASSLGTIGYEQYF
TGTGCCAGCAGCTTGGGAACGATTGGCTACGAGCAGTACTTC
>NA|TRBD1|TRBV7-9|TRBJ2-1
CASSLVGTGANEQFF
TGTGCCAGCAGCTTAGTCGGGACAGGGGCCAATGAGCAGTTCTTC
>NA|NA|TRBV5-1|TRBJ2-2
CASSLGSNTGELFF
TGCGCCAGCAGCTTGGGTTCGAACACCGGGGAGCTGTTTTTT
>once|NA|TRBV30|TRBJ2-3
CAWSAGTSTDTQYF
TGTGCCTGGAGTGCCGGGACTAGCACAGATACGCAGTATTTT